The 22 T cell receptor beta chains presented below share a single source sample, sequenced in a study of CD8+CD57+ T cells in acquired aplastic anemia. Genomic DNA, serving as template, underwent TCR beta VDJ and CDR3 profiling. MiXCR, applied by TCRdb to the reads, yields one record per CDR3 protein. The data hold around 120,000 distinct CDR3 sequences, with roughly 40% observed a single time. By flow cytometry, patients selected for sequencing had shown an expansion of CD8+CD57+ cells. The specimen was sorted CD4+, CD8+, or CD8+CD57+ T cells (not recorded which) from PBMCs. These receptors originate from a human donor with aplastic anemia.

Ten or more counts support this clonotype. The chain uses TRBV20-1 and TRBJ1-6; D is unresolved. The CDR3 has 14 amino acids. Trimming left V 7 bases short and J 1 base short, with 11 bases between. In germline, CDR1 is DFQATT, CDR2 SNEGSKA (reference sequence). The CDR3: CSVEGGSYNSPLHF. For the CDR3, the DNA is TGCAGTGTGGAGGGTGGGTCCTATAATTCACCCCTCCACTTT.

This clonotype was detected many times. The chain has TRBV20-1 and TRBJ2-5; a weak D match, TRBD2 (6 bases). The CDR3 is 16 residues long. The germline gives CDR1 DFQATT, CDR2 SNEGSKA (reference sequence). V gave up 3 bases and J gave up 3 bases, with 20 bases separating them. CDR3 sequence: CSASSDGGVWKETQYF. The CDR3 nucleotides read TGCAGTGCTAGCTCGGACGGGGGTGTGTGGAAAGAGACCCAGTACTTC.

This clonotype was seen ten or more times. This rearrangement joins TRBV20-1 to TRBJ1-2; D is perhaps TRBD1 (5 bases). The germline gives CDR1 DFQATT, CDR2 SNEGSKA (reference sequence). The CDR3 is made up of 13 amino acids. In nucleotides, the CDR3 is TGCATTTCAGGATCGGGGGGGACTCCTGGCTACACCTTC. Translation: CISGSGGTPGYTF.

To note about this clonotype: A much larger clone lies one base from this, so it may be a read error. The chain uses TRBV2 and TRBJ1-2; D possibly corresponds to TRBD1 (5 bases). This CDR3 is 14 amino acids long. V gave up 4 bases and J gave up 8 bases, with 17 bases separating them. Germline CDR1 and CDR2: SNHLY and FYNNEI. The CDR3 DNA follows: TGTGCCAGCAGTGTGGCCCCTCAGGGCGGCGGCTACACCTTC. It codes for CASSVAPQGGGYTF. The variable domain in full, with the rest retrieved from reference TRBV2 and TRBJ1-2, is EPEVTQTPSHQVTQMGQEVILRCVPISNHLYFYWYRQILGQKVEFLVSFYNNEISEKSEIFDDQFSVERPDGSNFTLKIRSTKLEDSAMYFCASSVAPQGGGYTFGSGTRLTVV.

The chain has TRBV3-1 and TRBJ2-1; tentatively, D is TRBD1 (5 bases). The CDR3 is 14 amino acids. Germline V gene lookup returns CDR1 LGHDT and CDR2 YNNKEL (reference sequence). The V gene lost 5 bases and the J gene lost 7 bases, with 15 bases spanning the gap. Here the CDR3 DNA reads TGTGCCAGCAGCTTGGTCCAGTACAGGAATGAGCAGTTCTTC. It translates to CASSLVQYRNEQFF.

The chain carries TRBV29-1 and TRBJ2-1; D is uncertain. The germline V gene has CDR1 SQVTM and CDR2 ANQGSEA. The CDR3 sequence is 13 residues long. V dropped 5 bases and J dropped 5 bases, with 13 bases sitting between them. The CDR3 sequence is CSVSVVGHNEQFF. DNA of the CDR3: TGCAGCGTTTCCGTCGTCGGGCACAATGAGCAGTTCTTC.

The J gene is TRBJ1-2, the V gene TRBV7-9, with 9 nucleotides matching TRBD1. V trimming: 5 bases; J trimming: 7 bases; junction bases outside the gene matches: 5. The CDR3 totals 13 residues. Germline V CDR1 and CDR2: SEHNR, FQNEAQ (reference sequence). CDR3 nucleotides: TGTGCCAGCAGCCGAACAGGGGGCATTGGCTACACCTTC. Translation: CASSRTGGIGYTF.

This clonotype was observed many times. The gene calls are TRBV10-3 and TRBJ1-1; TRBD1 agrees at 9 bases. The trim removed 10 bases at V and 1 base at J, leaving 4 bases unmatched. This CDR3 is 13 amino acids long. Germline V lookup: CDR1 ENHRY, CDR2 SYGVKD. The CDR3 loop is CATTGQGNTEAFF. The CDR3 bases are TGTGCCACCACGGGACAGGGGAACACTGAAGCTTTCTTT.

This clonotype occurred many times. The CDR3 spells CASSQGPVQTEAFF. The CDR3 region has the DNA TGCGCCAGCAGCCAAGGCCCGGTCCAAACTGAAGCTTTCTTT. The rearrangement joins TRBV4-1 to TRBJ1-1; D not resolved. The CDR3 consists of 14 residues. The germline V gene encodes CDR1 MGHRA and CDR2 YSYEKL. Trimming stripped 1 base from V and 5 bases from J, with 11 bases between.

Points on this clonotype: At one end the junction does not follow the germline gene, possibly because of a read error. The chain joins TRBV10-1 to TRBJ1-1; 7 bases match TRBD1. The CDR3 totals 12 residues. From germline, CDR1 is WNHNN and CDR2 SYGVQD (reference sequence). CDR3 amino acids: CASSERGQQAFF. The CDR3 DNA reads TGTGCCAGCAGTGAACGGGGACAGCAAGCTTTCTTT.

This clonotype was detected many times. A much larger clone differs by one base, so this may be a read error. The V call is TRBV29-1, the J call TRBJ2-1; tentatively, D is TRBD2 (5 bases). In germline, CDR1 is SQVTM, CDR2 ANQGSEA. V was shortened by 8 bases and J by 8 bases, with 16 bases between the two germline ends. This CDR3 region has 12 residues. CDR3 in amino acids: CSPTEGRYEQFF. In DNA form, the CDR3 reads TGCAGCCCCACCGAGGGTCGCTATGAGCAGTTCTTC.

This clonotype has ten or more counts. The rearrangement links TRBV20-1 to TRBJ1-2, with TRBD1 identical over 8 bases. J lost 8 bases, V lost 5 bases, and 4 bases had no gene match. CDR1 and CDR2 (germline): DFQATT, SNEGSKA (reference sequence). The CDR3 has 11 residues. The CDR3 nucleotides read TGCAGTGCTGGACAGGGTTTCGGCTACACCTTC. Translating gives CSAGQGFGYTF.

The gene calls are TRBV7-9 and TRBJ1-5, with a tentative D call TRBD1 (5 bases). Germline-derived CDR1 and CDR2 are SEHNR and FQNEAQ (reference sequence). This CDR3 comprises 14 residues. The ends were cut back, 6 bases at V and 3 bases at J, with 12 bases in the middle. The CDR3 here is CASSQTGTNQPQHF. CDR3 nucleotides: TGTGCCAGCAGTCAGACGGGGACCAATCAGCCCCAGCATTTT.

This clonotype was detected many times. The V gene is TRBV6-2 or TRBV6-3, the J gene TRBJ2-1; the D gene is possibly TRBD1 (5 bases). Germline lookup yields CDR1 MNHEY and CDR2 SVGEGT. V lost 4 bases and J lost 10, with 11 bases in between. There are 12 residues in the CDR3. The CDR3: CASSWPTGEQFF. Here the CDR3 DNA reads TGTGCCAGCAGTTGGCCCACAGGCGAGCAGTTCTTC.

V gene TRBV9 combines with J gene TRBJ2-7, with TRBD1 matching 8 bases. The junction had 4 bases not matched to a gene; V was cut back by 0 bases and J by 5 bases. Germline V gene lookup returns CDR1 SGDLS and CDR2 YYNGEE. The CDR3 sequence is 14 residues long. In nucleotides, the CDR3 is TGTGCCAGCAGCGTAGCCTACAGGGGGAACGAGCAGTACTTC. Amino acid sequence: CASSVAYRGNEQYF. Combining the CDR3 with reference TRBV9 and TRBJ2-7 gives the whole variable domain DSGVTQTPKHLITATGQRVTLRCSPRSGDLSVYWYQQSLDQGLQFLIQYYNGEERAKGNILERFSAQQFPDLHSELNLSSLELGDSALYFCASSVAYRGNEQYFGPGTRLTVT.

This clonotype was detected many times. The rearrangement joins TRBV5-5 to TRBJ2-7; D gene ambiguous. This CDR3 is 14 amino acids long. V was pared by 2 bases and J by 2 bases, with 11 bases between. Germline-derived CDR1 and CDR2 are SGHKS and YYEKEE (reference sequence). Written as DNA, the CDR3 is TGTGCCAGCAGCTTCTTCAACAGACCCTACGAGCAGTACGTC. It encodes CASSFFNRPYEQYV.

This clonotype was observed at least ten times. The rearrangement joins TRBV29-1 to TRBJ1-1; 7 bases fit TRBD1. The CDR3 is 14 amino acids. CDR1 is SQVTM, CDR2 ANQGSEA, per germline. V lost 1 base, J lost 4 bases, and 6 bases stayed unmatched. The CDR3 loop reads CSVEGSAGGTEAFF. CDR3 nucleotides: TGCAGCGTTGAAGGCTCTGCAGGGGGCACTGAAGCTTTCTTT.

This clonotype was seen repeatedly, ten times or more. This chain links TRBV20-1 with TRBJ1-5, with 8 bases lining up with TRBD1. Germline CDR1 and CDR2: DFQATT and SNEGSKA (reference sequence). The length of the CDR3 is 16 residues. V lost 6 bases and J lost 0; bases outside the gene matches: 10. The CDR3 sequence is CSALTGALRSNQPQHF. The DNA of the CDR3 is TGCAGTGCCTTGACAGGGGCCTTACGTAGCAATCAGCCCCAGCATTTT.

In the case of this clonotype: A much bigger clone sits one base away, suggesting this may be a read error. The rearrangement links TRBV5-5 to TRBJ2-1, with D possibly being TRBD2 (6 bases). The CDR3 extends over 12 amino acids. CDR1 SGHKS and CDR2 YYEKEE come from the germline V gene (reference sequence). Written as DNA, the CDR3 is TGTGCCAGCAGCTTTCGGAGGGCTGAGCAGTCCTTC. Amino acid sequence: CASSFRRAEQSF.

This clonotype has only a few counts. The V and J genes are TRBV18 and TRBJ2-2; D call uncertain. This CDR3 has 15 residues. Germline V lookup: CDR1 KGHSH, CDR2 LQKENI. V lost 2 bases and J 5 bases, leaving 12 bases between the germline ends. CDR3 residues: CASSPGRLGTGELFF. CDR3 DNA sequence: TGTGCCAGCTCACCAGGCAGGCTTGGGACCGGGGAGCTGTTTTTT.

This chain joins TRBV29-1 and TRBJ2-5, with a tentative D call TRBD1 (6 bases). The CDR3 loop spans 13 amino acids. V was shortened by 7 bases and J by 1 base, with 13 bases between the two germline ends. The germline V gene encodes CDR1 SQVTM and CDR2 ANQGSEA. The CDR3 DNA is TGCAGCGCCCACAGGGTGCGCCAAGAGACCCAGTACTTC. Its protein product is CSAHRVRQETQYF.

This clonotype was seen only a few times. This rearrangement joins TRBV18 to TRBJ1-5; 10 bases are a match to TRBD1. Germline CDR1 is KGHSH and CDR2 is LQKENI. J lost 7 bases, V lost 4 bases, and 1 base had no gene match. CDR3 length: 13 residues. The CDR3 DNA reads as TGTGCCAGCTCACGGGACAGGGGACAGCCCCAGCATTTT. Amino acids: CASSRDRGQPQHF.